This TCR beta chain was sequenced for a study of blood T cell repertoires in COVID-19. Method: immunoSEQ multiplex PCR; TCRdb's copy keeps in-frame clones and lacks some. The table includes about 300,000 clones, around 83% detected once. Trimming removed 2 bases at V and 4 bases at J, with 14 bases between. CDR3 length equals 15 residues. Germline loops: CDR1 KGHSH, CDR2 LQKENI. This clonotype was sampled from a woman between 45 and 60 years old with acute or convalescent COVID-19. The chain has TRBV18 and TRBJ2-5, with D perhaps matching TRBD1 (5 bases). Sequenced input: peripheral blood. The CDR3 sequence: CASSPSSGARETQYF. The CDR3 nucleotides are TGTGCCAGCTCACCATCATCTGGGGCGAGAGAGACCCAGTACTTC.